These 15 T cell receptor beta chains were sequenced from one sample in a study of cytomegalovirus exposure and HLA in healthy donors (dated by TCRdb to 2017 to 2019). Receptor libraries were prepared by the immunoSEQ multiplex PCR assay. For the multiplex PCR, a mixture combining 60 forward primers for TCR Vbeta segments and 13 reverse primers for TCR Jbeta segments was used. TCRdb retrieved this table from immuneACCESS and kept in-frame rearrangements only. Not all clones are present; in checked studies, unresolved V genes account for under half, and no reason is known for the remainder. The table for this sample lists tens of thousands of clones; about 80% of them were counted only once. The top ten clonotypes cover 9% to 12% of the sample. What was sequenced was PBMCs. These receptor sequences come from a human donor in good health.

The rearrangement links TRBV25-1 to TRBJ1-4; 11 bases align to TRBD1. Germline assignment: CDR1 MGHDK and CDR2 SYGVNS. The CDR3 runs to 13 residues. V gave up 10 bases and J gave up 8 bases; unmatched junction bases: 6. CDR3 sequence reads: CATRTGGYEKLFF. CDR3 in DNA: TGTGCCACGCGGACAGGGGGCTACGAAAAACTGTTTTTT.

A few counts support this clone. The chain joins TRBV5-6 to TRBJ2-7; 12 nucleotides align to TRBD1. CDR3 length: 13 residues. V shed 7 bases, J shed 7 bases, and the junction held 6 bases outside the gene matches. Germline values: CDR1 SGHDT, CDR2 YYEEEE. DNA for the CDR3: TGTGCCAGCCGGGGACAGGGGGCAAGTGAGCAGTACTTC. Its translation: CASRGQGASEQYF.

The V gene is TRBV11-2, the J gene TRBJ1-1; D possibly corresponds to TRBD1 (6 bases). V lost 0 bases and J 4 bases, leaving 9 bases between the germline ends. The CDR3 is 14 residues long. Germline CDR1 reads SGHAT; CDR2 reads FQNNGV. For the CDR3, the DNA is TGTGCCAGCAGCTTAGAGGGCAGGGGCACTGAAGCTTTCTTT. It translates to CASSLEGRGTEAFF.

The CDR3 nucleotides read TGTGCCAGTAGTCCCGACGACGGGGCAACGGGGGGGAGCAATCAGCCCCAGCATTTT. Its translation is CASSPDDGATGGSNQPQHF. The V call is TRBV19, the J call TRBJ1-5, with a possible D match to TRBD1 (5 bases). V gave up 5 bases and J gave up 1 base, with 24 bases separating them. The CDR3 runs 19 residues. CDR1 is LNHDA, CDR2 SQIVND, per germline (reference sequence). The variable domain in full, completed from reference TRBV19 and TRBJ1-5, reads DGGITQSPKYLFRKEGQNVTLSCEQNLNHDAMYWYRQDPGQGLRLIYYSQIVNDFQKGDIAEGYSVSREKKESFPLTVTSAQKNPTAFYLCASSPDDGATGGSNQPQHFGDGTRLSIL.

The DNA of the CDR3 is TGTGCCAGCAGCTTAGCTGGCAAGAACACCGGGGAGCTGTTTTTT. Translated: CASSLAGKNTGELFF. The chain couples TRBV7-2 to TRBJ2-2; D is undetermined. Trimming left V 0 bases short and J 1 base short, with 6 bases between. CDR1 is SGHTA and CDR2 is FQGNSA in the germline V gene. CDR3 length: 15 amino acids.

The genes are TRBV7-3 and TRBJ2-7; the match to TRBD1 covers 11 bases. The CDR3 spans 15 residues. CDR1 and CDR2 from the germline V gene are SGHTA and FQGTGA. J lost 5 bases, V lost 5 bases, and 8 bases had no gene match. The chain's CDR3 is CASSLGTGGVNEQYF. The CDR3 bases are TGTGCCAGCAGCCTCGGGACAGGGGGAGTCAACGAGCAGTACTTC.

Only one count was recorded for this clone. The chain combines TRBV4-3 with TRBJ2-3, with D possibly matching TRBD1 (6 bases). The CDR3 runs to 15 residues. CDR1 and CDR2 from the germline V gene are LGHNA and YSLEER. The ends were cut back, 6 bases at V and 0 bases at J, with 13 bases in the middle. CDR3 loop: CASRAGRGSTDTQYF. The CDR3, as DNA: TGCGCCAGCAGAGCAGGCAGGGGTAGCACAGATACGCAGTATTTT.

V and J are TRBV27 and TRBJ2-3, with a possible D match to TRBD2 (5 bases). This CDR3 spans 16 amino acids. Trimming left V 6 bases short and J 3 bases short, with 19 bases between. The germline CDR1 and CDR2 sequences are MNHEY and SMNVEV (reference sequence). DNA for the CDR3: TGTGCCAGCAGATTAGTTTGGGAGACGTGGACAGATACGCAGTATTTT. It yields the protein CASRLVWETWTDTQYF.

The chain has TRBV19 and TRBJ2-5, with 7 bases that match TRBD1. The end of the DNA fits TRBJ2-7 better, so the J call may be wrong. CDR3 size: 14 residues. Germline CDR1 reads LNHDA; CDR2 reads SQIVND (reference sequence). CDR3 in amino acids: CASSKGQGAYEQYF. The CDR3 DNA reads as TGTGCCAGTAGTAAGGGTCAGGGGGCCTACGAGCAGTACTTC.

This chain joins TRBV19 and TRBJ2-2; D unclear. The germline V gene has CDR1 LNHDA and CDR2 SQIVND (reference sequence). V was shortened by 4 bases and J by 10 bases, with 10 bases between the two germline ends. The CDR3 contains 12 residues. CDR3 residues: CASSTGSVELFF. For the CDR3, the DNA is TGTGCCAGTAGTACCGGGTCCGTGGAGCTGTTTTTT. Together with reference TRBV19 and TRBJ2-2, the CDR3 gives the full variable domain: DGGITQSPKYLFRKEGQNVTLSCEQNLNHDAMYWYRQDPGQGLRLIYYSQIVNDFQKGDIAEGYSVSREKKESFPLTVTSAQKNPTAFYLCASSTGSVELFFGEGSRLTVL.

The rearrangement joins TRBV9 to TRBJ2-3; 8 bases agree with TRBD2. Trimming at V came to 4 bases and at J to 5 bases, leaving 9 bases not matched to a gene. This CDR3 contains 15 residues. Per the germline V gene, CDR1 is SGDLS and CDR2 is YYNGEE. The CDR3 sequence: CASSYSGGTLDTQYF. The CDR3 DNA reads as TGTGCCAGCAGCTATTCGGGGGGGACCCTAGATACGCAGTATTTT.

The chain recombines TRBV4-3 with TRBJ2-1; weak D call: TRBD1 (6 bases). V was pared by 0 bases and J by 1 base, with 7 bases between. The CDR3 runs to 15 residues. Germline lookup yields CDR1 LGHNA and CDR2 YSLEER. In nucleotides, the CDR3 is TGCGCCAGCAGCCAAGATAGGGGGTCCTACAATGAGCAGTTCTTC. It yields the protein CASSQDRGSYNEQFF.

V is TRBV4-1 and J is TRBJ2-7; 11 bases fit TRBD2. This CDR3 is built from 15 residues. Germline V gene lookup returns CDR1 MGHRA and CDR2 YSYEKL. The V and J ends lost 4 bases and 9 bases, in that order; junction bases with no gene match: 11. The DNA for the CDR3 is TGCGCCAGCAGCCCCATCGAGGCTAGCGGGAGGATGCAGTACTTC. This encodes CASSPIEASGRMQYF.

In the case of this clone: Within the sample, other DNA sequences also encode this same CDR3. This sequence joins TRBV27 and TRBJ2-5; a possible D gene is TRBD2 (7 bases). The CDR3 runs to 15 residues. The germline CDR1 and CDR2 sequences are MNHEY and SMNVEV (reference sequence). Deletions cut 9 bases from V and 5 bases from J, with 22 bases between. The CDR3, as DNA: TGTGCCAGTAGTCCATGGGGGGGCAATAAGGAGACCCAGTACTTC. Its protein is CASSPWGGNKETQYF.

This chain joins TRBV5-4 and TRBJ1-3; D call uncertain. V lost 0 bases, J lost 3 bases, and 16 bases lay in between. The CDR3 contains 17 residues. The germline V gene encodes CDR1 SGHNT and CDR2 YYREEE (reference sequence). This CDR3 is CASSLELGGSLGNTIYF. The CDR3 nucleotides are TGTGCCAGCAGCTTGGAATTAGGCGGTTCGCTTGGAAACACCATATATTTT.